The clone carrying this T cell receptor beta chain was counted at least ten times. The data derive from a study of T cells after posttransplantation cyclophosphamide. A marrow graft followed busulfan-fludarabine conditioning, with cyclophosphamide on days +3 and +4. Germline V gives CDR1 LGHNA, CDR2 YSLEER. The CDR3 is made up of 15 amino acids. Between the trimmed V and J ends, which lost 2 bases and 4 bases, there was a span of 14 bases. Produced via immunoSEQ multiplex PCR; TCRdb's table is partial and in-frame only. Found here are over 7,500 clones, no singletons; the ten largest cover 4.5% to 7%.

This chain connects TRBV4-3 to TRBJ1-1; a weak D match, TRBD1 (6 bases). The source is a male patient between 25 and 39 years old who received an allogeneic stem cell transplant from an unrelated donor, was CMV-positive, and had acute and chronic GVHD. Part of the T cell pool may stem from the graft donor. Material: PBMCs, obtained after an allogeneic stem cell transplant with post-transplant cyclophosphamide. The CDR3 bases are TGCGCCAGCAGCCAATATTACAGGGTTAGCACTGAAGCTTTCTTT. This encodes CASSQYYRVSTEAFF.